This TCR beta chain was documented in a study of shared clonotypes between healthy human individuals (TCRdb year 2020). A note on the overall study: A few men and a couple of women, aged 18 to 49 years, made up the cohort. Libraries were prepared and TCR repertoires were sequenced by different laboratories using diverse techniques, in order to increase sequencing depth and limit assay-specific biases. To estimate repertoire size and how much clonotype sharing occurs between individuals, the study deeply sequenced the blood TCR repertoires of five healthy adults. Between about 0.8 and 8.9 billion PBMCs per donor were obtained by leukapheresis. Per donor, three plates each were used for CD4 naive and CD4 memory, two for CD8 naive, and one for CD8 memory. General study outcomes and caveats: Only blood was sampled, and tissue TCR repertoires likely differ from those in blood. Pairwise subsampling indicated that sequencing depth was expected to affect the degree of clonotype sharing among donors. Larger estimated clonotype richness was generally found for naive subsets than for memory subsets. Compared with non-shared clonotypes, the clonotypes found in all four sorted-subset donors had higher generation probabilities. Because the study included a small number of donors, the genetic and exposure-history diversity represented was limited. Sharing across a few donors was observed for around 5% of naive CD4, less than 4% of naive CD8, roughly 2.3% of memory CD4, and roughly 0.4% of memory CD8 clonotypes. Even with the large sequencing depth, rarefaction of the sorted-subset datasets indicated that sequencing was incomplete.

CD8 naive samples consisted of CD45RO-negative cells that were positively selected for CCR7, yielding a CD45RA+CCR7+ population without TemRA cells. Donors were healthy HIV-negative adults with no recently reported acute infections or vaccinations. Every donor was a Caucasian adult residing in Nashville, Tennessee, USA. Blood was collected by leukapheresis, and PBMCs were isolated by Ficoll-Histopaque density gradient centrifugation and then cryopreserved in liquid nitrogen vapor phase. Analytical flow cytometry was used to check the purity and quantity of every magnetically sorted T cell population. Each sorted fraction had its genomic DNA isolated and then quantified by UV absorbance on a Nanodrop 2000c. Details on this clone: Its antigen has not been determined. No much larger clone is present one base from it, and per-base qualities are unavailable.

TCR CDR3 regions were amplified from genomic DNA by multiplex PCR using the deep immunoSEQ assay. Extracted genomic DNA from each cell subset was distributed evenly across all wells of several immunoSEQ 96-well plates, and each plate was treated as a replicate. For sorted subsets, each replicate PCR was loaded with around 200 ng genomic DNA, equivalent to 30,000 to 35,000 T cell genomes. Purified libraries were measured with a Qubit 3.0 fluorometer, size-checked on a Bioanalyzer 2100, and measured again with the KAPA Library Quantification kit. A separate single-read 150-cycle Illumina NextSeq 550 flow cell was used to sequence each immunoSEQ 96-well plate. The authors' analysis ran thus. Because only junctional sequences without quality scores were contained in the immunoSEQ output, filtering matching that applied to full-length reads could not be performed. Sequences were annotated with PyIR, a Python wrapper for IgBLAST v1.9, and V/J genes and CDR3 were assigned using IMGT germline references. Reads were filtered out if the reads had weak V/J assignments (E-value above 1e-6), no CDR3, stop codons, out-of-frame junctions, or ambiguous translated residues. A V3J clonotype was defined by an identical inferred V gene, J gene, and CDR3 amino acid sequence. Percentage overlap between repertoires was calculated by dividing the number of shared unique clonotypes by the size of the smaller repertoire. Three approaches were used to assess repertoire richness: RTK rarefaction, the Chao1 estimator, and Recon v2.1 estimates of unobserved clonotypes. Generation probabilities were computed with OLGA for all TCRbeta clonotypes obtained by the gDNA method from a handful of donors. Imported from immuneACCESS, the table was reduced by TCRdb to in-frame sequences with V and J called. These copies leave out some clones; in studies compared against another copy, an unresolved V gene accounts for under half, and the cause of the remainder is not known. V, J and clone size derive from that table, while D and trimming were established from the DNA sequence. The sample table lists millions of clones, approximately 94% of them with a count of one. The top ten clones comprise around 1.1% of the sample.

The germline V gene sets CDR1 to LGHNA and CDR2 to YNFKEQ. The CDR3, cysteine through phenylalanine, is 15 amino acids long. The kept DNA is CDR3 alone, 45 bases in frame from the first base. V trim: 4 bases; J trim: 6 bases; unmatched bases: 12. Sequenced material: naive CD8+ T cells sorted from blood. The sample's cell subset or site, from its label and the paper: CD45RA+CCR7+. This sequence uses TRBV4-2 and TRBJ2-7; 7 bases in between match TRBD1. The sequence was collected from a man aged 18 to 29 in good health. The CDR3 in this case is CASSPVTGLQGEQYF. At the DNA level, the sequence is TGTGCCAGCAGCCCGGTGACAGGGCTTCAGGGCGAGCAGTACTTC.